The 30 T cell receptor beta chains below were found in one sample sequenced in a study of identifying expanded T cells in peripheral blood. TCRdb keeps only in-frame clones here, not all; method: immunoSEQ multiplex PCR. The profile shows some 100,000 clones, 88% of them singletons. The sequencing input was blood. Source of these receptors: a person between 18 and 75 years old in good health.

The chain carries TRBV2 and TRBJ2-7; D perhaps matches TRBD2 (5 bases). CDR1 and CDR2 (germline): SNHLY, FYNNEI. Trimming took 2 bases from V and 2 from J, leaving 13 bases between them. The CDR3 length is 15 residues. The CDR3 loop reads CASSESSSFPYEQYF. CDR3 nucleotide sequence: TGTGCCAGCAGTGAATCGTCTAGCTTCCCCTACGAGCAGTACTTC.

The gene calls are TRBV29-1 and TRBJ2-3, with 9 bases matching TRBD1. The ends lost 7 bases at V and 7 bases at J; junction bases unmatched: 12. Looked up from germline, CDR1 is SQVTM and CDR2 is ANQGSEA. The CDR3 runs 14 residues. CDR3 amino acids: CSASWTGVINTQYF. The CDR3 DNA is TGCAGCGCAAGCTGGACAGGGGTGATTAATACGCAGTATTTT.

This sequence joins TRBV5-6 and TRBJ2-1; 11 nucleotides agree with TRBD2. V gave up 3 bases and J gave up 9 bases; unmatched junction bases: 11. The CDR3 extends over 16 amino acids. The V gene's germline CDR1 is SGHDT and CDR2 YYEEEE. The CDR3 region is CASSSPTSGTRGEQFF. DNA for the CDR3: TGTGCCAGCAGCTCCCCGACTAGCGGGACACGGGGTGAGCAGTTCTTC.

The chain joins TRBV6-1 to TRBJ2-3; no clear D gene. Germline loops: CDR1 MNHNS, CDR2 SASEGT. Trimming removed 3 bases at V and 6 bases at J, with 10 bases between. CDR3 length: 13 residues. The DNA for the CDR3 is TGTGCCAGCAGTGAGTCTGATCCTGATACGCAGTATTTT. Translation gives CASSESDPDTQYF.

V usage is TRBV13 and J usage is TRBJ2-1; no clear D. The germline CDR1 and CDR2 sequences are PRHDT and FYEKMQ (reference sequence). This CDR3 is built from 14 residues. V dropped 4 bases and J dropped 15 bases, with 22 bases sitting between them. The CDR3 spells CASSSSSSLMATFF. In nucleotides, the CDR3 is TGTGCCAGCAGCTCCTCGAGCTCCCTTATGGCTACGTTCTTC.

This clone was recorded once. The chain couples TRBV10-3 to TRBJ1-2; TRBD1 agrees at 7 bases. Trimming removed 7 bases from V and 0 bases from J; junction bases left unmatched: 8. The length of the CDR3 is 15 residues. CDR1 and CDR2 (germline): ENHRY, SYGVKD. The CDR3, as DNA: TGTGCCATCAACCCCCGGGACAGACCTAACTATGGCTACACCTTC. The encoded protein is CAINPRDRPNYGYTF.

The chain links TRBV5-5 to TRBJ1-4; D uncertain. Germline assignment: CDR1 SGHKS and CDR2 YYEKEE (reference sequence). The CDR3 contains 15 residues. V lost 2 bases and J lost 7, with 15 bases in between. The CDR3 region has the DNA TGTGCCAGCAGCTTAGTGGTCAAGGGTGGTGAAAAACTGTTTTTT. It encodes CASSLVVKGGEKLFF. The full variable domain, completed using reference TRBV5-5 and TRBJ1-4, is DAGVTQSPTHLIKTRGQQVTLRCSPISGHKSVSWYQQVLGQGPQFIFQYYEKEERGRGNFPDRFSARQFPNYSSELNVNALLLGDSALYLCASSLVVKGGEKLFFGSGTQLSVL.

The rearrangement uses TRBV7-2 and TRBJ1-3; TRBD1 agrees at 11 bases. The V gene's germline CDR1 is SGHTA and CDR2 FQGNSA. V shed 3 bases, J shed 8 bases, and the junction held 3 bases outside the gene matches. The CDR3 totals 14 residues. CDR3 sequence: CASSLGQGGDTIYF. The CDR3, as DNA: TGTGCCAGCAGCTTGGGACAGGGGGGCGACACCATATATTTT.

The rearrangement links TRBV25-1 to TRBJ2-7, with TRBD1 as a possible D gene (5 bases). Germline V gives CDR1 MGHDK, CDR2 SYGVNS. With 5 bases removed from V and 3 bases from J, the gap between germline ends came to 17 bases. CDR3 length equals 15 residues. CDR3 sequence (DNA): TGTGCCAGCAGTTCCCCTCGGACACCCCACTACGAGCAGTACTTC. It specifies CASSSPRTPHYEQYF.

The CDR3 reads CASSVESGQGVEQYF. The CDR3 bases are TGTGCCAGCAGCGTCGAATCCGGACAGGGGGTCGAGCAGTACTTC. The rearrangement joins TRBV9 to TRBJ2-7; TRBD1 aligns across 10 bases. Germline assignment: CDR1 SGDLS and CDR2 YYNGEE. Trimming at V came to 2 bases and at J to 6 bases, leaving 8 bases not matched to a gene. This CDR3 has 15 amino acids. Supplemented by reference TRBV9 and TRBJ2-7, the full variable domain reads DSGVTQTPKHLITATGQRVTLRCSPRSGDLSVYWYQQSLDQGLQFLIQYYNGEERAKGNILERFSAQQFPDLHSELNLSSLELGDSALYFCASSVESGQGVEQYFGPGTRLTVT.

CDR3: CASSHPHSDEQFF. CDR3 nucleotide sequence: TGCGCCAGCAGCCACCCTCACAGTGATGAGCAGTTCTTC. The rearrangement joins TRBV4-1 to TRBJ2-1; no reliable D call. Germline CDR1 reads MGHRA; CDR2 reads YSYEKL. With 3 bases removed from V and 8 bases from J, the gap between germline ends came to 11 bases. CDR3 length: 13 amino acids.

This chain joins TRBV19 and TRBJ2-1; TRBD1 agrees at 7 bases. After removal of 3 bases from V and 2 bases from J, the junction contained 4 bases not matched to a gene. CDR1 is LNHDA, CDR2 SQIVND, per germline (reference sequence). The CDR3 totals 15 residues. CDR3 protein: CASSIHRGPYNEQFF. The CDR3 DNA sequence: TGTGCCAGTAGTATCCACAGGGGCCCCTACAATGAGCAGTTCTTC.

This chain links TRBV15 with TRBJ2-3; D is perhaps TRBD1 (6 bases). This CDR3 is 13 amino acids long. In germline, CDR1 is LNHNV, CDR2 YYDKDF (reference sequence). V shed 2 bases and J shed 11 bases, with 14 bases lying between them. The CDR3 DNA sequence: TGTGCCACCAGCAGACAGGGGATCAAGATGCAGTATTTT. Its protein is CATSRQGIKMQYF. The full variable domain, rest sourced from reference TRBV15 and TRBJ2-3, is DAMVIQNPRYQVTQFGKPVTLSCSQTLNHNVMYWYQQKSSQAPKLLFHYYDKDFNNEADTPDNFQSRRPNTSFCFLDIRSPGLGDTAMYLCATSRQGIKMQYFGPGTRLTVL.

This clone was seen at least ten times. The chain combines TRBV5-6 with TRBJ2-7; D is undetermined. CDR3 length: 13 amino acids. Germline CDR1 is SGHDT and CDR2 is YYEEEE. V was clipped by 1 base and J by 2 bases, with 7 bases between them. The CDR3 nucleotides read TGTGCCAGCAGCTTGAAAGGCACCTACGAGCAGTACTTC. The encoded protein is CASSLKGTYEQYF.

CDR3 amino acids: CASSLALTASGANVLTF. CDR3 sequence (DNA): TGTGCCAGCAGCTTAGCCCTGACAGCTTCTGGGGCCAACGTCCTGACTTTC. The chain is built from TRBV11-1 and TRBJ2-6; D may be TRBD1 (5 bases). V lost 0 bases and J lost 1, with 10 bases in between. The CDR3 length is 17 residues. Germline lookup yields CDR1 SGHAT and CDR2 FQDESV (reference sequence).

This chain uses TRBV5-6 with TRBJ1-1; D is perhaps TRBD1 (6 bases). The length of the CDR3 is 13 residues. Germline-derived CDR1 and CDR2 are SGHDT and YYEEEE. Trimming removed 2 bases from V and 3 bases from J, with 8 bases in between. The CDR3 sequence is CASSFSGDTEAFF. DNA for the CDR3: TGTGCCAGCAGCTTCTCAGGGGACACTGAAGCTTTCTTT.

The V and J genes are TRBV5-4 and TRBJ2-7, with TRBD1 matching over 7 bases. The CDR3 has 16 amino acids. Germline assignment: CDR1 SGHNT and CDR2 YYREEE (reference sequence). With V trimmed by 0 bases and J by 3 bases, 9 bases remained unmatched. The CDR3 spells CASSLANPTGNYEQYF. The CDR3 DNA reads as TGTGCCAGCAGCTTGGCCAACCCGACAGGGAACTACGAGCAGTACTTC.

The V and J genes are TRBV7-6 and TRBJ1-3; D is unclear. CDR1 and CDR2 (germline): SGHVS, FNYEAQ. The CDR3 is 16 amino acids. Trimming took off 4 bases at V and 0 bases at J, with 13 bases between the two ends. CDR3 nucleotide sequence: TGTGCCAGCAGCTCGATGACACGGCTCTCTGGAAACACCATATATTTT. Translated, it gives CASSSMTRLSGNTIYF.

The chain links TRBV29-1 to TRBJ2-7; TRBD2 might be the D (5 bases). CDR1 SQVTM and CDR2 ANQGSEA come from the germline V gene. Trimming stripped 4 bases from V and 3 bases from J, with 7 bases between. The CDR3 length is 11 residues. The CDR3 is CSVGGGYEQYF. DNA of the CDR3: TGCAGCGTTGGAGGAGGCTACGAGCAGTACTTC.

In DNA, the CDR3 is TGTGCCAGCAGCTTAATGGGGACCCCCTCCAATGAGCAGTTCTTC. Its translation: CASSLMGTPSNEQFF. The chain recombines TRBV7-3 with TRBJ2-1, with D possibly called TRBD1 or TRBD2 (5 bases each). The germline CDR1 and CDR2 sequences are SGHTA and FQGTGA. V was pared by 1 base and J by 6 bases, with 13 bases between. This CDR3 is built from 15 residues.

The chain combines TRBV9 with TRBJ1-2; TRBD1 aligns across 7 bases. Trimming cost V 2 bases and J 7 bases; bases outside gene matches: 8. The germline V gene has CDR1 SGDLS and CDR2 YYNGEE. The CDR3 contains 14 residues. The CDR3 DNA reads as TGTGCCAGCAGCGTCTTTGACAGGGTTTCTGGCTACACCTTC. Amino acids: CASSVFDRVSGYTF.

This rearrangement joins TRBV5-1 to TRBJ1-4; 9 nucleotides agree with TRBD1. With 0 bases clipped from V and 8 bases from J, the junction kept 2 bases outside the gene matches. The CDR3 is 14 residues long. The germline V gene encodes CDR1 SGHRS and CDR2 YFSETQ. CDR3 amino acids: CASSLGDREEKLFF. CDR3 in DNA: TGCGCCAGCAGCTTGGGGGACAGGGAGGAAAAACTGTTTTTT.

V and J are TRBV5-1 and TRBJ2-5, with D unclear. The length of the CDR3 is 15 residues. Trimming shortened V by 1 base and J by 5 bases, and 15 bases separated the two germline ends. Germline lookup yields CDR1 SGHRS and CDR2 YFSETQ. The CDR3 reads CASSLRVEPRETQYF. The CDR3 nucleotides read TGCGCCAGCAGCTTGAGAGTGGAACCGCGGGAGACCCAGTACTTC. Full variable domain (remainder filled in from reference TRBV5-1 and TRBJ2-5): KAGVTQTPRYLIKTRGQQVTLSCSPISGHRSVSWYQQTPGQGLQFLFEYFSETQRNKGNFPGRFSGRQFSNSRSEMNVSTLELGDSALYLCASSLRVEPRETQYFGPGTRLLVL.

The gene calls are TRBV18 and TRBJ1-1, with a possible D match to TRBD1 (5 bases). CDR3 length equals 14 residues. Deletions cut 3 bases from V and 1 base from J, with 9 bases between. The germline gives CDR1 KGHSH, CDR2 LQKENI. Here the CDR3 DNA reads TGTGCCAGCTCACCTTCGGACAAGAACACTGAAGCTTTCTTT. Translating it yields CASSPSDKNTEAFF.

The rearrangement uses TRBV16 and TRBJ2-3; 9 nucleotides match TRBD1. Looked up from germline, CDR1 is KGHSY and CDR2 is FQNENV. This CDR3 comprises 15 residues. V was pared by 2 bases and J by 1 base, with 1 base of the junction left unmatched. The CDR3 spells CASSQRDRGTDTQYF. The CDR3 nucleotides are TGTGCCAGCAGCCAAAGGGACAGGGGCACAGATACGCAGTATTTT.

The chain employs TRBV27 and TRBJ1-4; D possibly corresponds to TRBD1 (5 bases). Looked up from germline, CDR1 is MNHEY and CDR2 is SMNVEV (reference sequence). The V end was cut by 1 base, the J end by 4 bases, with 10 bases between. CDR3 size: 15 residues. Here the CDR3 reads CASSLYGTHNEKLFF. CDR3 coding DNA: TGTGCCAGCAGTTTATATGGGACGCATAATGAAAAACTGTTTTTT.

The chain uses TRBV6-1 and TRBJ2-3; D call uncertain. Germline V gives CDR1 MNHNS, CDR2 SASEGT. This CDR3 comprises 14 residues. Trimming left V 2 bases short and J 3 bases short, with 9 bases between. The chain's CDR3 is CASSELDGTDTQYF. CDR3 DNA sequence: TGTGCCAGCAGTGAATTGGACGGTACAGATACGCAGTATTTT.

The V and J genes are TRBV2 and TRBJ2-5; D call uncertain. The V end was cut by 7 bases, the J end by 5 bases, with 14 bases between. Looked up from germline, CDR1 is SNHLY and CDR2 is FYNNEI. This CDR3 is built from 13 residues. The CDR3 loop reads CASIGPMRETQYF. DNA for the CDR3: TGTGCCAGCATAGGACCTATGAGGGAGACCCAGTACTTC.

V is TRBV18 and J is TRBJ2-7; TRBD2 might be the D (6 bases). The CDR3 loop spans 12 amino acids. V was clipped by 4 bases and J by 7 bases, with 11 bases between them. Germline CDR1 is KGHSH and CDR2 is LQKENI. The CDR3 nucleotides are TGTGCCAGCTCACGGGACTTTGAGGAGCAGTACTTC. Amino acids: CASSRDFEEQYF.

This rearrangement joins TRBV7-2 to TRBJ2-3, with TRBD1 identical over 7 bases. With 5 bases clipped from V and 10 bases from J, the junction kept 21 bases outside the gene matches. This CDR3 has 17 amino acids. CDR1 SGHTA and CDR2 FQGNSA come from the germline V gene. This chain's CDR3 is CASSVDSGTVLAPAQYF. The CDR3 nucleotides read TGTGCCAGCAGCGTTGACTCCGGGACAGTGTTAGCTCCTGCGCAGTATTTT.